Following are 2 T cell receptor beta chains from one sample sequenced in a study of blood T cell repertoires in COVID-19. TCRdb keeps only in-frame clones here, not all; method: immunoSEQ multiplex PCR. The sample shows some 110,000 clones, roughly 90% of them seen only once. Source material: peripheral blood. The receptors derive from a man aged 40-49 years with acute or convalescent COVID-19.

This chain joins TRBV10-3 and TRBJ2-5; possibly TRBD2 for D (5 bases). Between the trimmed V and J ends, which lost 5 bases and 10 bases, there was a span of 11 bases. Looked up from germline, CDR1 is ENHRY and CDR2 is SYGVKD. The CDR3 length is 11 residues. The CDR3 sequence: CAISNPGIQYF. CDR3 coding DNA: TGTGCCATCAGTAACCCGGGGATCCAGTACTTC.

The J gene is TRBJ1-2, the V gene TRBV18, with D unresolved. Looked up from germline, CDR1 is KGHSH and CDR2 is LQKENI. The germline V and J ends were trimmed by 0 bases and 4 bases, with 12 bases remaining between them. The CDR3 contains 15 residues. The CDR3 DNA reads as TGTGCCAGCTCACCACCAGTCCCAGTCTTCTATGGCTACACCTTC. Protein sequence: CASSPPVPVFYGYTF.